This entry describes one T cell receptor beta chain. Its target is not known. The CDR3 has 15 residues. Germline V CDR1 and CDR2: SGHRS, YFSETQ. Germline trimming cut 3 bases from V and 0 bases from J; bases unmatched to any gene: 3. This entry comes from a study of cytomegalovirus exposure and HLA in healthy donors. General study findings and limits: Several top significant clusters appeared, in a later analysis, to be linked to common viral pathogens.

A multiplex PCR was run with 60 Vbeta primers and 13 Jbeta primers. Sequenced by immunoSEQ multiplex PCR; TCRdb stores in-frame clones only, minus some. The sample has around 72,000 clones, around 64% seen once. The receptor's source is a man aged 35-49 years in good health and CMV-seropositive. The sequenced sample was PBMCs. The chain links TRBV5-1 to TRBJ1-2; 9 nucleotides match TRBD1. The CDR3 DNA follows: TGCGCCAGCAGCTGGGGGACAGGGTCTAACTATGGCTACACCTTC. It translates to CASSWGTGSNYGYTF.